The TCR beta chain described here comes from a study of CD8+ T cells in alopecia areata. Notes on the study in general: Lesional tissue from the scalp (especially in alopecia totalis/universalis) showed higher clonality than normal scalp.

The germline gives CDR1 SGHTA, CDR2 FQGTGA. The CDR3 totals 15 residues. V lost 5 bases, J lost 6 bases, and 9 bases stayed unmatched. This clone was seen a few times. Its antigen is unknown. cDNA serving as the sequencing template came from extracted, reverse transcribed RNA. Profiling relied on immunoSEQ multiplex PCR, and the TCRdb table lists in-frame clones only, not all of them. The table includes approximately 180,000 clones, 60% detected once. Treatment meaning: oral pan-JAK inhibitor, 5-10 mg twice daily. Sequencing used CD4+ T cells sorted from blood, obtained at week 24, from a patient treated with tofacitinib. The V call is TRBV7-3, the J call TRBJ2-2, with 7 bases fitting TRBD2. The receptor was isolated from a human donor with alopecia areata. CDR3 residues: CASSLRGTNAGELFF. Here the CDR3 DNA reads TGTGCCAGCAGCCTCCGGGGGACTAACGCCGGGGAGCTGTTTTTT.